This TCR beta chain was profiled in a study of T cell changes during pregnancy in multiple sclerosis. Only in-frame clones appear in the TCRdb table, and some are missing; sequencing was by immunoSEQ multiplex PCR. Here the sample spans tens of thousands of clones, 93% being singletons. The sequencing used peripheral blood, collected after pregnancy. The TCR sequence derives from a female donor with multiple sclerosis, enrolled in a pregnancy study.

The CDR3 spells CASSPISGRPGGELFF. CDR3 nucleotides: TGTGCCAGCAGCCCTATTAGCGGGAGGCCAGGCGGGGAGCTGTTTTTT. This chain links TRBV13 with TRBJ2-2, with 10 nucleotides matching TRBD2. The germline V gene has CDR1 PRHDT and CDR2 FYEKMQ (reference sequence). The CDR3 is 16 residues long. V dropped 5 bases and J dropped 7; count of bases not matched to a gene: 10.